Sequencing of this TCR beta chain was carried out in a study of blood T cell repertoires in COVID-19 (dated by TCRdb to 2019 to 2021). About the study as a whole: Samples covering the acute and convalescent phases of COVID-19 were provided by collaborators in the United States, Italy and Spain. The prospective study material was composed of cDNA or gDNA derived from T cells, B-cell-depleted T cells, or PBMCs. Subjects who had been exposed to COVID-19, were actively infected with it, or had recovered from it provided the deeply sampled blood TCRbeta repertoires that made up the dataset. The repertoires were released in a freely available public database meant as a resource for research on the immune response to SARS-CoV-2. The samples were drawn from the first 160 participants of the ongoing ImmuneRACE study and from 1,254 subjects provided by 6 global collaborators. Nearly every sample came with metadata listing a de-identified subject ID, COVID-19 status, age in years and sex. Where HLA class I and class II types were available, the types were taken from metadata supplied by the sample provider, not from assay-based typing. Study-level results and caveats: How much clinical and demographic metadata was included differed by source and by participant, and the metadata was provided uncurated.

The immunoSEQ Assay, a bias-controlled multiplex PCR, was used to amplify TCRbeta CDR3 regions from genomic DNA. The paper's data handling went like this. Within the assay, amplification of reference gene primers was used to estimate how many nucleated cells each sample contained. To quantify the absolute abundance of each unique TCRbeta CDR3 rearrangement, sequence reads were collapsed and filtered. For each sample, productive Simpson clonality was calculated as the square root of Simpson's diversity index across productive rearrangements. TCRdb limited this immuneACCESS table to in-frame rearrangements with V and J called. A share of clones is missing; checked studies link under half to unresolved V genes, and the rest is unexplained. V and J calls and clone size are copied from that table; D and trimming were computed from the DNA. This sample has approximately 98,000 clones in its table, and about three quarters of those were observed once. The ten largest clones add up to less than 2% of the sample.

The collaborating institutions used their own protocols to collect whole blood in K2EDTA tubes. For TCRbeta analysis, collaborator samples were shipped as frozen whole blood, as isolated PBMCs, or as DNA extracted from either sample type. A note on this clone: The target of this receptor is not known. No much larger clonotype is one base removed from it; base qualities were not supplied.

CDR3 length: 12 amino acids, cysteine to phenylalanine. Only the CDR3 region is kept as DNA, spanning 36 bases read in frame from base 1. CDR1 and CDR2 (MNHEY, SVGEGT) derive from the germline V gene. Cut back by 4 bases and 9 bases, the V and J ends lie 7 bases apart. Recombination connected TRBV6-2 or TRBV6-3 to TRBJ1-6; a tentative D match to TRBD1 spans 5 bases. The sequence came from a middle-aged woman with acute or convalescent COVID-19. The sequenced sample was peripheral blood. CDR3 protein: CASSSGFSPLHF. The sequenced DNA: TGTGCCAGCAGTTCAGGGTTTTCACCCCTCCACTTT.